The next 13 T cell receptor beta chains were all read from a single sample in a study of T cell responses to AZD1222 COVID-19 vaccine. Produced via immunoSEQ multiplex PCR; TCRdb's table is partial and in-frame only. This sample has about 160,000 clones, with about nine tenths found just once. Source: peripheral blood, taken on day 0 of AZD1222 vaccination. The receptors derive from an adult in good health.

The gene calls are TRBV29-1 and TRBJ2-7; D call uncertain. Trimming left V 5 bases short and J 3 bases short, with 11 bases between. Per germline, CDR1 SQVTM and CDR2 ANQGSEA. The CDR3 extends over 12 amino acids. CDR3 region: CSVRQVGYEQYF. For the CDR3, the DNA is TGCAGCGTTCGGCAGGTGGGCTACGAGCAGTACTTC.

This rearrangement joins TRBV7-2 to TRBJ1-5; D ambiguous. Germline V gene data show CDR1 as SGHTA and CDR2 as FQGNSA. V lost 4 bases to trimming and J lost 4 bases, with 8 bases between them. CDR3 length: 13 amino acids. CDR3: CASSYSENQPQHF. As DNA, the CDR3 is TGTGCCAGCAGCTATTCCGAAAATCAGCCCCAGCATTTT. The complete variable domain, with remaining parts taken from reference TRBV7-2 and TRBJ1-5, reads GAGVSQSPSNKVTEKGKDVELRCDPISGHTALYWYRQSLGQGLEFLIYFQGNSAPDKSGLPSDRFSAERTGGSVSTLTIQRTQQEDSAVYLCASSYSENQPQHFGDGTRLSIL.

This rearrangement joins TRBV27 to TRBJ1-2; D is possibly TRBD1 (6 bases). The CDR3 runs 13 residues. Trimming removed 8 bases at V and 10 bases at J, with 20 bases between. From germline, CDR1 is MNHEY and CDR2 SMNVEV (reference sequence). Here the CDR3 reads CASGSAPGADYTF. The CDR3 DNA follows: TGTGCCAGCGGGTCCGCGCCGGGGGCGGACTACACCTTC.

The genes are TRBV27 and TRBJ2-1; 10 bases agree with TRBD2. Losses at the gene ends were 5 bases for V and 7 bases for J; bases not matched to a gene: 11. The germline V gene has CDR1 MNHEY and CDR2 SMNVEV (reference sequence). The CDR3 has 16 residues. The CDR3 DNA sequence: TGTGCCAGCAGTCAAATCTCTAGCGGGAGCCGGAATGAGCAGTTCTTC. Its protein product is CASSQISSGSRNEQFF.

The chain links TRBV6-5 to TRBJ1-2, with a weak D call TRBD1 (6 bases). Germline assignment: CDR1 MNHEY and CDR2 SVGAGI. Trimming left V 4 bases short and J 6 bases short, with 21 bases between. This CDR3 contains 16 residues. The CDR3 nucleotides are TGTGCCAGCAGTTGGAGGGGGACCGGGAGTTCGGATGGCTACACCTTC. Its translation is CASSWRGTGSSDGYTF.

This clone has only one observation. This chain uses TRBV7-8 with TRBJ1-2; 8 positions agree with TRBD1. J lost 6 bases, V lost 5 bases, and 11 bases had no gene match. The germline V gene encodes CDR1 SGHVS and CDR2 FQNEAQ. CDR3 length: 15 residues. CDR3 DNA: TGTGCCAGCAGCCGAGATCACGGACAGGGAGATGGCTACACCTTC. This codes for CASSRDHGQGDGYTF. Supplemented by reference TRBV7-8 and TRBJ1-2, the full variable domain reads GAGVSQSPRYKVAKRGQDVALRCDPISGHVSLFWYQQALGQGPEFLTYFQNEAQLDKSGLPSDRFFAERPEGSVSTLKIQRTQQEDSAVYLCASSRDHGQGDGYTFGSGTRLTVV.

This chain links TRBV5-6 with TRBJ1-5, with 7 positions matching TRBD1. Trimming removed 4 bases from V and 7 bases from J; junction bases left unmatched: 5. The CDR3 consists of 13 residues. Germline V gives CDR1 SGHDT, CDR2 YYEEEE. The CDR3 sequence is CASSVTGVQPQHF. The CDR3 nucleotides read TGTGCCAGCAGCGTTACAGGGGTGCAGCCCCAGCATTTT.

J is TRBJ2-2 and V is TRBV9, with 10 bases lining up with TRBD1. V shed 4 bases, J shed 1 base, and the junction held 4 bases outside the gene matches. Per the germline V gene, CDR1 is SGDLS and CDR2 is YYNGEE. This CDR3 has 16 residues. As DNA, the CDR3 is TGTGCCAGCAGCTTAGGGACAGGGGTGAACACCGGGGAGCTGTTTTTT. Residues: CASSLGTGVNTGELFF.

DNA of the CDR3: TGCGCCAGCAGCTTGGTGGCAGGGGGCACTGAAGCTTTCTTT. Amino acid sequence: CASSLVAGGTEAFF. V is TRBV5-1 and J is TRBJ1-1, with TRBD1 matching 7 bases. V shed 0 bases and J 4 bases; nucleotides not matched to a gene: 3. The CDR3 runs 14 residues. Germline CDR1 and CDR2: SGHRS and YFSETQ.

This sequence joins TRBV18 and TRBJ1-4; D is unclear. The germline V gene encodes CDR1 KGHSH and CDR2 LQKENI. V was cut by 1 base and J by 0 bases, with 12 bases left in between. CDR3 length: 17 residues. CDR3 region: CASSPRPAEATNEKLFF. The CDR3 nucleotides read TGTGCCAGCTCACCACGACCCGCAGAAGCAACTAATGAAAAACTGTTTTTT.

J is TRBJ1-2 and V is TRBV7-9, with TRBD1 matching 8 bases. Germline values: CDR1 SEHNR, CDR2 FQNEAQ (reference sequence). There are 14 residues in the CDR3. V shed 5 bases and J 2 bases; nucleotides not matched to a gene: 4. The CDR3 loop reads CASSPGQANYGYTF. DNA for the CDR3: TGTGCCAGCAGCCCGGGACAGGCGAACTATGGCTACACCTTC. Based on the CDR3 plus reference TRBV7-9 and TRBJ1-2, the full variable domain is DTGVSQNPRHKITKRGQNVTFRCDPISEHNRLYWYRQTLGQGPEFLTYFQNEAQLEKSRLLSDRFSAERPKGSFSTLEIQRTEQGDSAMYLCASSPGQANYGYTFGSGTRLTVV.

The sample holds a few counts of this clone. The chain has TRBV27 and TRBJ1-5; D call uncertain. The CDR3 covers 13 residues. With 6 bases removed from V and 1 base from J, the gap between germline ends came to 7 bases. The germline gives CDR1 MNHEY, CDR2 SMNVEV (reference sequence). This chain's CDR3 is CASRQGSNQPQHF. CDR3 bases: TGTGCCAGCAGACAAGGGAGCAATCAGCCCCAGCATTTT.

This chain uses TRBV6-5 with TRBJ2-7; 7 positions match TRBD2. The V segment lost 6 bases and the J segment 0 bases; nucleotides outside the gene matches: 8. Germline V CDR1 and CDR2: MNHEY, SVGAGI. The length of the CDR3 is 15 residues. CDR3 nucleotides: TGTGCCAGCAGCTCCCCTCCGGGGGGCTCCTACGAGCAGTACTTC. Protein product: CASSSPPGGSYEQYF.